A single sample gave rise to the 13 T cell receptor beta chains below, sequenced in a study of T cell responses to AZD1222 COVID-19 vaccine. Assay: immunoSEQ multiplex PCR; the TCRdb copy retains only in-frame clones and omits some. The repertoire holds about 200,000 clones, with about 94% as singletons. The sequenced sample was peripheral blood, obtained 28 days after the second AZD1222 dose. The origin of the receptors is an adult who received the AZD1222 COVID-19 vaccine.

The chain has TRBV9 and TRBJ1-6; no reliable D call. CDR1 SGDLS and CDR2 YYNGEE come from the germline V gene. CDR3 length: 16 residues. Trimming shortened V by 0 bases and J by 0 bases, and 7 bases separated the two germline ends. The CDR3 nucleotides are TGTGCCAGCAGCGTAGGTGAGGTCTCCTATAATTCACCCCTCCACTTT. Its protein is CASSVGEVSYNSPLHF.

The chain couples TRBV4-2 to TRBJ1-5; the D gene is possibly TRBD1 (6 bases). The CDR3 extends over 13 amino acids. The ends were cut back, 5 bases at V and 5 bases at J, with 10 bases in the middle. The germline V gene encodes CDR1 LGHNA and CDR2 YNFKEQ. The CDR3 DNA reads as TGTGCCAGCAGCAAGGGGGAGGATCAGCCCCAGCATTTT. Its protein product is CASSKGEDQPQHF.

The CDR3 sequence is CASSQEVSGYTF. CDR3 nucleotide sequence: TGCGCCAGCAGCCAAGAGGTGTCCGGCTACACCTTC. V is TRBV4-1 and J is TRBJ1-2; unclear D gene. CDR3 length: 12 residues. The germline V and J ends were trimmed by 0 bases and 8 bases, with 7 bases remaining between them. Germline V CDR1 and CDR2: MGHRA, YSYEKL.

CDR3 DNA: TGCGCCAGCAGCTCGGGGACAGGGGGCTACACTGAAGCTTTCTTT. Its protein is CASSSGTGGYTEAFF. The gene calls are TRBV5-1 and TRBJ1-1; 12 nucleotides line up with TRBD1. Per the germline V gene, CDR1 is SGHRS and CDR2 is YFSETQ. The CDR3 covers 15 residues. V dropped 3 bases and J dropped 3; count of bases not matched to a gene: 3.

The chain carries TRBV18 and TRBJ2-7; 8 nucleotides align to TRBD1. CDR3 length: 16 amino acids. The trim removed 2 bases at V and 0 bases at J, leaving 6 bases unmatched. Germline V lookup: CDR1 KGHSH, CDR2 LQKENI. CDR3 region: CASSPGLTGVSYEQYF. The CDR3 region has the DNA TGTGCCAGCTCACCAGGGCTGACAGGGGTCTCCTACGAGCAGTACTTC.

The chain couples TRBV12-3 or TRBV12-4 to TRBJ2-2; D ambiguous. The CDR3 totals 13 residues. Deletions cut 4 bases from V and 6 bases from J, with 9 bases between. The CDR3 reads CASSSAVAGELFF. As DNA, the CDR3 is TGTGCCAGCAGTTCCGCAGTCGCCGGGGAGCTGTTTTTT.

As DNA, the CDR3 is TGTGCCAAGCCAGGGGCCCCAAGCTCCTATAATTCACCCCTCCACTTT. Its translation is CAKPGAPSSYNSPLHF. The chain recombines TRBV27 with TRBJ1-6, with a weak D call TRBD1 (6 bases). V was pared by 10 bases and J by 0 bases, with 16 bases between. The length of the CDR3 is 16 residues. CDR1 MNHEY and CDR2 SMNVEV come from the germline V gene (reference sequence).

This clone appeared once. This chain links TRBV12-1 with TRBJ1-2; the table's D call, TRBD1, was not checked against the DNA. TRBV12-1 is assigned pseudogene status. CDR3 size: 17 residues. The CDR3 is CASSCGWGQPSNYGYTF. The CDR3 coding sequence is TGTGCCAGCAGCTGTGGGTGGGGACAGCCTTCAAACTATGGCTACACCTTC.

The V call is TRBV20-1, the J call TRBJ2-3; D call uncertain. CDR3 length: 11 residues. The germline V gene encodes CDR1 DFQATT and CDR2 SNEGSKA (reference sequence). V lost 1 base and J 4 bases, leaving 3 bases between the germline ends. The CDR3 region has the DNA TGCAGTGCTAGAGTGTCAGATACGCAGTATTTT. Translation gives CSARVSDTQYF.

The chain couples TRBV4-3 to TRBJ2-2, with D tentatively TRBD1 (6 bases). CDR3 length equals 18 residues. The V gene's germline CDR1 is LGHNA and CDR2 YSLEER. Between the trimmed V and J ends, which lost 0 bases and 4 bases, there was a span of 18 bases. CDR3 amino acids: CASSQDLNRVGSTGELFF. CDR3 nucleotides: TGCGCCAGCAGCCAAGATTTAAACAGGGTTGGTAGCACCGGGGAGCTGTTTTTT.

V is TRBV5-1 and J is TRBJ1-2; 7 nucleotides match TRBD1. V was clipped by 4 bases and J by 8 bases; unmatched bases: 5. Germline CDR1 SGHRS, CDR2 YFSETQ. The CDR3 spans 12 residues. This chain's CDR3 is CASSQRTGGYTF. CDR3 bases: TGCGCCAGCAGCCAACGGACAGGAGGCTACACCTTC.

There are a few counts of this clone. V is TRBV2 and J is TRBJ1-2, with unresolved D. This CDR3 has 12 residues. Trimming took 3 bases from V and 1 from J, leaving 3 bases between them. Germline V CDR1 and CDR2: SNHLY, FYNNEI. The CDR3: CASSEDNYGYTF. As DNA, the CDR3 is TGTGCCAGCAGTGAGGATAACTATGGCTACACCTTC.

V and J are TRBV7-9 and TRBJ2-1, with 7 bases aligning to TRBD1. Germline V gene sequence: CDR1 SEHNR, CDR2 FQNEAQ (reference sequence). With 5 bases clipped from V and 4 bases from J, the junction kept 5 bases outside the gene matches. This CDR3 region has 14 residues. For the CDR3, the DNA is TGTGCCAGCAGCGACCACAGGGGATACAATGAGCAGTTCTTC. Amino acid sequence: CASSDHRGYNEQFF.